These 28 T cell receptor beta chains originate from one sample sequenced in a study of cytomegalovirus exposure and HLA in healthy donors. The PCR contained 60 Vbeta and 13 Jbeta primers. Method: immunoSEQ multiplex PCR; TCRdb's copy keeps in-frame clones and lacks some. The sample lists around 150,000 clones; around 79% were seen once. The sequencing input was PBMCs. The receptors derive from a male donor in good health and CMV-seronegative.

The chain employs TRBV15 and TRBJ1-5, with D hard to call. Trimming shortened V by 9 bases and J by 6 bases, and 18 bases separated the two germline ends. Per the germline V gene, CDR1 is LNHNV and CDR2 is YYDKDF (reference sequence). The CDR3 consists of 14 residues. The CDR3 DNA sequence: TGTGCCACAGACCTGGCGGGATCGCGTCAGCCCCAGCATTTT. Residues: CATDLAGSRQPQHF.

The chain couples TRBV27 to TRBJ1-1, with D unclear. The CDR3 totals 14 residues. The V and J ends lost 0 bases and 8 bases respectively, with 13 bases between them. Germline-derived CDR1 and CDR2 are MNHEY and SMNVEV (reference sequence). The CDR3 DNA reads TGTGCCAGCAGTTTATCCCAGGTTGGTGCCGAAGCTTTCTTT. It encodes CASSLSQVGAEAFF.

The chain is built from TRBV5-1 and TRBJ1-4; 9 bases align to TRBD1. Germline CDR1 and CDR2: SGHRS and YFSETQ. The CDR3 spans 16 residues. The junction had 7 bases not matched to a gene; V was cut back by 0 bases and J by 7 bases. CDR3 sequence: CASSLEGQGLIEKLFF. For the CDR3, the DNA is TGCGCCAGCAGCTTGGAGGGACAGGGTCTAATTGAAAAACTGTTTTTT. Combining the CDR3 with reference TRBV5-1 and TRBJ1-4 gives the whole variable domain KAGVTQTPRYLIKTRGQQVTLSCSPISGHRSVSWYQQTPGQGLQFLFEYFSETQRNKGNFPGRFSGRQFSNSRSEMNVSTLELGDSALYLCASSLEGQGLIEKLFFGSGTQLSVL.

CDR3 nucleotide sequence: TGCGCCAGCAGCCAGCGTAGGGGGGGCACGGAAGCTTTCTTT. Amino acid sequence: CASSQRRGGTEAFF. V gene TRBV4-1 combines with J gene TRBJ1-1, with a tentative D call TRBD1 (6 bases). Germline V gene data show CDR1 as MGHRA and CDR2 as YSYEKL. V lost 3 bases to trimming and J lost 8 bases, with 16 bases between them. CDR3 size: 14 residues.

The chain is built from TRBV18 and TRBJ2-2; D is undetermined. This CDR3 contains 16 residues. Germline values: CDR1 KGHSH, CDR2 LQKENI. V lost 0 bases and J 1 base, leaving 9 bases between the germline ends. The CDR3 DNA sequence: TGTGCCAGCTCACCACCTACGGGTGAGAACACCGGGGAGCTGTTTTTT. Its translation: CASSPPTGENTGELFF.

The chain recombines TRBV19 with TRBJ1-1; D remains unclear. Between the trimmed V and J ends, which lost 5 bases and 4 bases, there was a span of 17 bases. From germline, CDR1 is LNHDA and CDR2 SQIVND (reference sequence). The CDR3 covers 15 residues. The CDR3, as DNA: TGTGCCAGTAGTGCTCATCAGGTACGGGGCACTGAAGCTTTCTTT. Encoded protein: CASSAHQVRGTEAFF.

This clone was observed a few times. The J gene is TRBJ2-5, the V gene TRBV27, with 13 bases that match TRBD2. Germline CDR1 is MNHEY and CDR2 is SMNVEV (reference sequence). This CDR3 has 17 residues. The trim removed 5 bases at V and 4 bases at J, leaving 10 bases unmatched. The CDR3 sequence: CASSRTSGGILGETQYF. CDR3 DNA sequence: TGTGCCAGCAGTAGGACTAGCGGGGGTATTCTAGGAGAGACCCAGTACTTC.

The chain carries TRBV5-1 and TRBJ2-3; D is possibly TRBD1 (6 bases). Germline V CDR1 and CDR2: SGHRS, YFSETQ. Between the trimmed V and J ends, which lost 0 bases and 3 bases, there was a span of 14 bases. The CDR3 runs 16 residues. CDR3 sequence: CASSLEGEVWTDTQYF. The CDR3 region has the DNA TGCGCCAGCAGCTTGGAGGGGGAAGTCTGGACAGATACGCAGTATTTT.

This clone turned up a few times. This chain links TRBV2 with TRBJ1-5; 10 bases match TRBD1. V was pared by 4 bases and J by 1 base, with 7 bases of the junction left unmatched. The CDR3 loop spans 17 amino acids. Germline V gene data show CDR1 as SNHLY and CDR2 as FYNNEI. The CDR3 is CASSGDRGQASNQPQHF. DNA of the CDR3: TGTGCCAGCAGTGGAGACAGGGGGCAGGCGAGCAATCAGCCCCAGCATTTT.

This rearrangement joins TRBV6-5 to TRBJ2-1, with D unresolved. The germline CDR1 and CDR2 sequences are MNHEY and SVGAGI. The CDR3 contains 14 residues. The V end lost 0 bases, the J end lost 4 bases, and 7 bases lay between the germline ends. Written as DNA, the CDR3 is TGTGCCAGCAGTTACTCTCAACTTTACAATGAGCAGTTCTTC. Its protein is CASSYSQLYNEQFF.

This clone was observed a few times. This chain joins TRBV7-2 and TRBJ2-1, with TRBD2 identical over 11 bases. The CDR3 is made up of 14 amino acids. V trimming: 3 bases; J trimming: 7 bases; junction bases outside the gene matches: 2. Germline values: CDR1 SGHTA, CDR2 FQGNSA. CDR3 amino acids: CASSFSGGGNEQFF. The CDR3 nucleotides are TGTGCCAGCAGCTTTAGCGGGGGGGGAAATGAGCAGTTCTTC.

This clone was seen a few times. Compared with germline, one end of the junction differs, possibly owing to a read error. The gene calls are TRBV7-7 and TRBJ2-1; D might be TRBD1 (6 bases). CDR3 length: 13 residues. Germline values: CDR1 SSHAT, CDR2 FNYEAQ (reference sequence). The CDR3 is CASSLQGNYEQFF. Here the CDR3 DNA reads TGTGCTAGCAGCTTACAGGGCAACTATGAGCAGTTCTTC. The entire variable domain, with the rest obtained from reference TRBV7-7 and TRBJ2-1, is as follows: GAGVSQSPRYKVTKRGQDVTLRCDPISSHATLYWYQQALGQGPEFLTYFNYEAQPDKSGLPSDRFSAERPEGSISTLTIQRTEQRDSAMYRCASSLQGNYEQFFGPGTRLTVL.

J is TRBJ2-7 and V is TRBV10-1; D not resolved. This CDR3 is built from 15 residues. V was cut by 6 bases and J by 2 bases, with 17 bases left in between. Germline assignment: CDR1 WNHNN and CDR2 SYGVQD (reference sequence). CDR3 bases: TGCGCCAGCAGAAGGAGATCGACGCTTCCCTACGAGCAGTACTTC. It encodes CASRRRSTLPYEQYF.

J is TRBJ1-1 and V is TRBV2, with no clear D. The V gene lost 4 bases and the J gene lost 11 bases, with 20 bases spanning the gap. This CDR3 region has 14 residues. Germline CDR1 and CDR2: SNHLY and FYNNEI. Here the CDR3 DNA reads TGTGCCAGCAGTGGAGGGATCCTAACATTTGGGGCTTTCTTT. This codes for CASSGGILTFGAFF.

The gene calls are TRBV30 and TRBJ1-1, with D tentatively TRBD1 (5 bases). This CDR3 comprises 13 residues. CDR1 and CDR2 from the germline V gene are GTSNPN and SVGIG (reference sequence). Trimming removed 0 bases at V and 6 bases at J, with 11 bases between. CDR3 in amino acids: CAWSVLKGSEAFF. The CDR3 bases are TGTGCCTGGAGTGTATTGAAGGGGTCTGAAGCTTTCTTT.

The rearrangement uses TRBV7-2 and TRBJ1-2; D gene unclear. From germline, CDR1 is SGHTA and CDR2 FQGNSA. Trimming left V 5 bases short and J 5 bases short, with 15 bases between. This CDR3 spans 14 amino acids. The CDR3 sequence is CASSPRGQLYGYTF. The CDR3 DNA reads as TGTGCCAGCAGCCCCAGAGGGCAGCTATATGGCTACACCTTC.

V usage is TRBV7-6 and J usage is TRBJ1-3; D perhaps matches TRBD1 (5 bases). CDR3 size: 16 residues. Germline V gene lookup returns CDR1 SGHVS and CDR2 FNYEAQ. The V and J ends lost 3 bases and 4 bases respectively, with 16 bases between them. This CDR3 reads CASSFTGTLRGNTIYF. The CDR3 DNA follows: TGTGCCAGCAGCTTCACGGGGACTCTTCGCGGAAACACCATATATTTT.

V and J are TRBV11-3 and TRBJ1-1; D remains unclear. The CDR3 spans 13 residues. V lost 5 bases and J 3 bases, leaving 10 bases between the germline ends. Germline loops: CDR1 SGHNT, CDR2 YENEEA. The CDR3: CASSTHPDTEAFF. CDR3 bases: TGTGCCAGCAGCACCCATCCAGACACTGAAGCTTTCTTT. The variable domain in full, with the rest retrieved from reference TRBV11-3 and TRBJ1-1, is EAGVVQSPRYKIIEKKQPVAFWCNPISGHNTLYWYLQNLGQGPELLIRYENEEAVDDSQLPKDRFSAERLKGVDSTLKIQPAELGDSAVYLCASSTHPDTEAFFGQGTRLTVV.

This clone showed up just a few times. This chain joins TRBV5-6 and TRBJ1-2; 7 nucleotides line up with TRBD1. Germline V gene sequence: CDR1 SGHDT, CDR2 YYEEEE. V was clipped by 4 bases and J by 4 bases; unmatched bases: 10. The CDR3 spans 15 residues. The CDR3 reads CASSPRQGRGYGYTF. For the CDR3, the DNA is TGTGCCAGCAGCCCACGACAGGGTCGGGGCTATGGCTACACCTTC.

This sequence joins TRBV9 and TRBJ2-1; 12 bases align to TRBD2. The length of the CDR3 is 18 residues. Losses at the gene ends were 3 bases for V and 0 bases for J; bases not matched to a gene: 7. The germline V gene has CDR1 SGDLS and CDR2 YYNGEE. The CDR3 sequence: CASSAGTSGYSSYNEQFF. Here the CDR3 DNA reads TGTGCCAGCAGCGCCGGGACTAGCGGGTATAGCTCCTACAATGAGCAGTTCTTC.

The chain uses TRBV9 and TRBJ1-1; no definite D call. V dropped 4 bases and J dropped 0 bases, with 16 bases sitting between them. CDR1 is SGDLS, CDR2 YYNGEE, per germline. The CDR3 has 16 amino acids. DNA of the CDR3: TGTGCCAGCAGCCCCGAGGGCGACGGCCTGAACACTGAAGCTTTCTTT. Its translation: CASSPEGDGLNTEAFF.

CDR3 bases: TGCGCCAGCAGCCAAGCCGGAGATACGCAGTATTTT. It specifies CASSQAGDTQYF. V is TRBV4-3 and J is TRBJ2-3, with D unresolved. From germline, CDR1 is LGHNA and CDR2 YSLEER. The length of the CDR3 is 12 residues. Trimming left V 1 base short and J 5 bases short, with 4 bases between.

The chain links TRBV10-2 to TRBJ2-7, with 9 positions matching TRBD2. In germline, CDR1 is WSHSY, CDR2 SAAADI. With V trimmed by 0 bases and J by 6 bases, 18 bases remained unmatched. This CDR3 is built from 19 residues. CDR3 sequence (DNA): TGCGCCAGCAGTGAGTCGAGGGCCTCCTTGGGCGGGAGGGGTGGCGAGCAGTACTTC. Protein product: CASSESRASLGGRGGEQYF.

This chain links TRBV7-2 with TRBJ2-3; weak D call: TRBD2 (6 bases). Germline V gene sequence: CDR1 SGHTA, CDR2 FQGNSA. The CDR3 length is 14 residues. The V gene lost 8 bases and the J gene lost 4 bases, with 16 bases spanning the gap. The DNA of the CDR3 is TGTGCCAGCGGGTTAACTAGCAGCTCAGATACGCAGTATTTT. Protein: CASGLTSSSDTQYF.

The CDR3 DNA reads TGCGCCAGCAGCCAAGATCTTGGACAGGGGAACTATGGCTACACCTTC. Encoded protein: CASSQDLGQGNYGYTF. The chain joins TRBV4-1 to TRBJ1-2; 9 positions match TRBD1. CDR1 and CDR2 (germline): MGHRA, YSYEKL. The CDR3 loop spans 16 amino acids. With V trimmed by 0 bases and J by 2 bases, 4 bases remained unmatched.

In its sample, this clone was seen a few times. The V and J genes are TRBV6-6 and TRBJ2-2, with 9 bases aligning to TRBD2. The J segment lost 2 bases and the V segment lost 6 bases, leaving 4 bases of the junction unmatched. CDR1 MNHNY and CDR2 SVGAGI come from the germline V gene (reference sequence). CDR3 size: 15 residues. The CDR3 DNA reads TGTGCCAGCAGCGCGACTAGCGGCAACACCGGGGAGCTGTTTTTT. Its translation: CASSATSGNTGELFF.

This clone was recorded only once. The rearrangement links TRBV30 to TRBJ2-7, with 8 positions matching TRBD1. V shed 3 bases, J shed 1 base, and the junction held 5 bases outside the gene matches. This CDR3 region has 14 residues. Germline assignment: CDR1 GTSNPN and CDR2 SVGIG (reference sequence). CDR3 coding DNA: TGTGCCTGGAGGGGACAGGCGAAATCCTACGAGCAGTACTTC. Translating gives CAWRGQAKSYEQYF.

The chain uses TRBV5-1 and TRBJ1-5, with D maybe TRBD1 (5 bases). The germline V and J ends were trimmed by 3 bases and 3 bases, with 13 bases remaining between them. This CDR3 has 15 amino acids. Germline V gene sequence: CDR1 SGHRS, CDR2 YFSETQ. CDR3 residues: CASSSTGVVNQPQHF. The CDR3 DNA is TGCGCCAGCAGCTCTACGGGGGTGGTCAATCAGCCCCAGCATTTT.